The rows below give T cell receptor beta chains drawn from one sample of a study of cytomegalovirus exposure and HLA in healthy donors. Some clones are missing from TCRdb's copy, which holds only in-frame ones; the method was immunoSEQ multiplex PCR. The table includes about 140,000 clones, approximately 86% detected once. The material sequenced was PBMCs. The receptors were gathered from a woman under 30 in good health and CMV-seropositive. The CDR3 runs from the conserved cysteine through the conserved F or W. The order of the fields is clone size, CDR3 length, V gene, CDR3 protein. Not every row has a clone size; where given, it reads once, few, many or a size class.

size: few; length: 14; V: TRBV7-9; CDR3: CASSRTSGAYEQYF
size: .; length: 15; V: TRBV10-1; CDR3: CASSGTGGSTDTQYF
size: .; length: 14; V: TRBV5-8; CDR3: CAGTGGRDGGEAFF
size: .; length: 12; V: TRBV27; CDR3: CASSLYGREQYF
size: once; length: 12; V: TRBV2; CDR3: CASKWGFETQYF
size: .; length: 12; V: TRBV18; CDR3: CASSPYTDTQYF
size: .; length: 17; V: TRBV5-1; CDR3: CASSSPGTSGFIGGYTF
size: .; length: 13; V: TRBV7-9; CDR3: CASSSSGGTEAFF
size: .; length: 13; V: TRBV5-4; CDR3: CASSLMGAREQYF
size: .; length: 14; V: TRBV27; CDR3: CASSLRQGVEKLFF
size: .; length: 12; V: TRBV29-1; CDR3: CSVRLAGNEQFF
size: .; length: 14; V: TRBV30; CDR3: CAWSDRGLPTEAFF
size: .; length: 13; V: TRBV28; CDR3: CASSFKNTGELFF
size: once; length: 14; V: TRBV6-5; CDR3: CASTLKGRTDTQYF
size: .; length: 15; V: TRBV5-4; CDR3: CASSLGQAEDETQYF
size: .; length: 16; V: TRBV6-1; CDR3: CASSEAGGAPVGTQYF
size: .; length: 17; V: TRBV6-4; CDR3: CASRVPEGGVYGNTIYF
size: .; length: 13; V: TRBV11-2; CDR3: CASSPGHTYEQYF
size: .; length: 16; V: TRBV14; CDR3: CASSDEKTSSYYEQYF
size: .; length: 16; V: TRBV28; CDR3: CASSLTGTGSTDTQYF
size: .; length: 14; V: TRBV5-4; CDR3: CASSQAGGTEKLFF
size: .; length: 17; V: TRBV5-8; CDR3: CASNPGLAGGPRETQYF
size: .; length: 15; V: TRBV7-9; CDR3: CASSFQGLGANVLTF
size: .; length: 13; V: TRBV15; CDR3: CATSISRAGELFF
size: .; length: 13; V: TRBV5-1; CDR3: CASSLEGADTQYF
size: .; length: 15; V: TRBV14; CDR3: CASSQAGRGGYGYTF
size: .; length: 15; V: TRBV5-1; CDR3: CASSDGTGGPSPLHF
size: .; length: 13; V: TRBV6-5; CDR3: CASSYSRVGGYTF
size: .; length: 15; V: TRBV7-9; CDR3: CASSSAGHGANVLTF
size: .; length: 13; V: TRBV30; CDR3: CAWSVQGAEKLFF
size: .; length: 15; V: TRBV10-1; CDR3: CASSDSGSSYNEQFF
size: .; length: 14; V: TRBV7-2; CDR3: CASSFQGDNYGYTF
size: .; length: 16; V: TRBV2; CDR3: CASSDPMTGPNTEAFF
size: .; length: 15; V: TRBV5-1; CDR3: CASSWTGQMNTEAFF
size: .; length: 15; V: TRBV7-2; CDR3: CASSLALLAQETQYF
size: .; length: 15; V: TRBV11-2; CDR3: CASSPGTSGIYEQYF
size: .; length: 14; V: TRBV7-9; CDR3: CASRGGGMGSPLHF
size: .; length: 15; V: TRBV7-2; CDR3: CASSLGDRGNQPQHF
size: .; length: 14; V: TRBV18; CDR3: CASSPARQGTEAFF
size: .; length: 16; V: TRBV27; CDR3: CASKRTGGSGANVLTF
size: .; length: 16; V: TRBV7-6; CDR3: CASSPIWGQGGTEAFF
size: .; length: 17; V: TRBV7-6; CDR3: CASSLGGMETINYGYTF
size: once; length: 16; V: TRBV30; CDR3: CAWSVGGIAANYGYTF
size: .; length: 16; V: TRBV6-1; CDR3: CASSERQGWTNTEAFF
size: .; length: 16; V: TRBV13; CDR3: CASSLGGDKRTDTQYF
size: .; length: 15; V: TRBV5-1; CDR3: CASSIAGGPLDTQYF
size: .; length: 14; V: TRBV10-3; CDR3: CATSGTGTDQPQHF
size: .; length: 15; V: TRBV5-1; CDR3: CASSLLAGAVDTQYF
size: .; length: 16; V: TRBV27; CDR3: CASRGTSGRSGSEQFF
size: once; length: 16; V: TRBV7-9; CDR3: CASSLGGARRNTEAFF
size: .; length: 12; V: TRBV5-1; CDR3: CASSTTGGEQYF
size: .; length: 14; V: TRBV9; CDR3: CASSLRLAGETQYF
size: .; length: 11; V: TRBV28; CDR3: CASRVDTSLHF
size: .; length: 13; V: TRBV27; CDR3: CASSLTVLGPQHF
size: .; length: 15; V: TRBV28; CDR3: CASSLPAGSTDTQYF